The next 20 T cell receptor beta chains were all read from a single sample in a study of beta chain features in type 1 diabetes. General study results and limits: When Type 1 diabetes patients were examined, their TCRB CDR3s proved moderately but significantly shorter in all four CD4+ subsets.

Investigators reverse transcribed all isolated RNA, so they sequenced expressed TCRB transcripts. Some clones are missing from TCRdb's copy, which holds only in-frame ones; the method was immunoSEQ multiplex PCR. The table lists 550,000 to 850,000 clones, around an eighth of them singletons. Antigen specificity for these receptors is unknown. The sequencing input was naive CD4+ T cells from blood. These receptor sequences come from a man between 18 and 29 years old with type 1 diabetes.

The sample holds a few counts of this clone. The CDR3 DNA reads as TGTGCCAGCAGTGAAATGAGTGCGGCAGACTATGGCTACACCTTC. Residues: CASSEMSAADYGYTF. The chain uses TRBV6-1 and TRBJ1-2; D is unclear. CDR1 and CDR2 from the germline V gene are MNHNS and SASEGT. V was pared by 2 bases and J by 3 bases, with 13 bases between. CDR3 length: 15 residues.

The CDR3 here is CASSQVGASDSLDTQYF. CDR3 nucleotide sequence: TGCGCCAGCAGCCAAGTAGGGGCTAGCGACTCATTGGATACGCAGTATTTT. V usage is TRBV4-1 and J usage is TRBJ2-3; TRBD2 might be the D (6 bases). The V gene lost 1 base and the J gene lost 6 bases, with 20 bases spanning the gap. The length of the CDR3 is 17 residues. The germline CDR1 and CDR2 sequences are MGHRA and YSYEKL.

This clone was seen a few times. The rearrangement links TRBV9 to TRBJ2-1; tentatively, D is TRBD2 (6 bases). V was shortened by 4 bases and J by 6 bases, with 20 bases between the two germline ends. Looked up from germline, CDR1 is SGDLS and CDR2 is YYNGEE. The CDR3 contains 16 residues. CDR3 amino acids: CASSPQASVSLNEQFF. CDR3 coding DNA: TGTGCCAGCAGCCCCCAGGCTAGCGTGAGCCTCAATGAGCAGTTCTTC. The full variable domain, its missing parts supplied by reference TRBV9 and TRBJ2-1, is DSGVTQTPKHLITATGQRVTLRCSPRSGDLSVYWYQQSLDQGLQFLIQYYNGEERAKGNILERFSAQQFPDLHSELNLSSLELGDSALYFCASSPQASVSLNEQFFGPGTRLTVL.

This chain connects TRBV7-2 to TRBJ1-1; TRBD1 agrees at 8 bases. Per the germline V gene, CDR1 is SGHTA and CDR2 is FQGNSA. The CDR3 consists of 15 residues. V lost 3 bases and J lost 5; bases outside the gene matches: 8. The CDR3 region is CASSFQGAGGTEAFF. The CDR3 DNA follows: TGTGCCAGCAGCTTCCAGGGGGCCGGAGGTACTGAAGCTTTCTTT.

The genes are TRBV7-8 and TRBJ2-3; tentative D call: TRBD2 (5 bases). The CDR3 totals 15 residues. In germline, CDR1 is SGHVS, CDR2 FQNEAQ. V was clipped by 3 bases and J by 0 bases, with 10 bases between them. CDR3 in DNA: TGTGCCAGCAGCTTTGTTCCGGGGAGCACAGATACGCAGTATTTT. This sequence encodes CASSFVPGSTDTQYF.

This clone was recorded a few times. V usage is TRBV4-1 and J usage is TRBJ1-2; D call uncertain. In germline, CDR1 is MGHRA, CDR2 YSYEKL. The CDR3 is made up of 16 amino acids. V lost 1 base and J lost 3, with 15 bases in between. The CDR3 sequence: CASSQGAPGEHYGYTF. CDR3 in DNA: TGCGCCAGCAGCCAAGGAGCGCCAGGCGAACACTATGGCTACACCTTC.

This chain uses TRBV11-1 with TRBJ2-5, with D possibly TRBD2 on 6 matching bases. The CDR3 has 13 residues. Germline V gives CDR1 SGHAT, CDR2 FQDESV (reference sequence). V was clipped by 6 bases and J by 1 base, with 9 bases between them. The CDR3 DNA is TGTGCCAGCAGGACCGGGGGCCAAGAGACCCAGTACTTC. It encodes CASRTGGQETQYF.

The J gene is TRBJ2-1, the V gene TRBV6-5; 7 positions match TRBD1. Trimming at V came to 6 bases and at J to 7 bases, leaving 12 bases not matched to a gene. The CDR3 spans 15 residues. CDR1 and CDR2 (germline): MNHEY, SVGAGI. Written as DNA, the CDR3 is TGTGCCAGCAGAGAATTGACAGGGATGGGGAATGAGCAGTTCTTC. It codes for CASRELTGMGNEQFF.

Note on this clone: In the same sample, other DNA sequences code for this CDR3. This rearrangement joins TRBV7-9 to TRBJ2-2, with no clear D. Deletions cut 4 bases from V and 0 bases from J, with 12 bases between. This CDR3 is 16 amino acids long. The V gene's germline CDR1 is SEHNR and CDR2 FQNEAQ (reference sequence). The CDR3 is CASSSRGGPNTGELFF. The CDR3 DNA follows: TGTGCCAGCAGCTCGCGCGGCGGACCGAACACCGGGGAGCTGTTTTTT.

A few counts support this clone. The chain couples TRBV4-1 to TRBJ1-2; the D gene is possibly TRBD1 (5 bases). Germline values: CDR1 MGHRA, CDR2 YSYEKL. V was clipped by 1 base and J by 0 bases, with 9 bases between them. The CDR3 extends over 15 amino acids. The CDR3 DNA follows: TGCGCCAGCAGCCAAGCCGCAGGGACTAACTATGGCTACACCTTC. This codes for CASSQAAGTNYGYTF.

V is TRBV7-9 and J is TRBJ2-2; TRBD1 aligns across 7 bases. Trimming at V came to 5 bases and at J to 2 bases, leaving 5 bases not matched to a gene. The CDR3 spans 15 residues. Germline CDR1 is SEHNR and CDR2 is FQNEAQ (reference sequence). CDR3 sequence: CASSVGQPNTGELFF. CDR3 coding DNA: TGTGCCAGCAGCGTGGGACAGCCAAACACCGGGGAGCTGTTTTTT.

The rearrangement links TRBV30 to TRBJ2-3, with 8 bases aligning to TRBD2. This CDR3 has 14 amino acids. The junction had 3 bases not matched to a gene; V was cut back by 1 base and J by 3 bases. Germline V CDR1 and CDR2: GTSNPN, SVGIG (reference sequence). The CDR3 coding sequence is TGTGCCTGGAGTGAGGCGGGGGGTACAGATACGCAGTATTTT. As protein: CAWSEAGGTDTQYF.

The V and J genes are TRBV29-1 and TRBJ1-2; possibly TRBD1 for D (5 bases). CDR3 length equals 14 residues. Per germline, CDR1 SQVTM and CDR2 ANQGSEA. The ends were cut back, 4 bases at V and 2 bases at J, with 14 bases in the middle. CDR3 sequence (DNA): TGCAGCGTTGGGGGCAGCAGGACGAACTATGGCTACACCTTC. It codes for CSVGGSRTNYGYTF.

V usage is TRBV6-1 and J usage is TRBJ2-5; weak D call: TRBD2 (5 bases). The germline V and J ends were trimmed by 6 bases and 1 base, with 9 bases remaining between them. Germline V CDR1 and CDR2: MNHNS, SASEGT. The CDR3 spans 13 residues. CDR3 nucleotides: TGTGCCAGCAGATTTCGGGGCCAAGAGACCCAGTACTTC. This encodes CASRFRGQETQYF.

The chain recombines TRBV30 with TRBJ1-2; D is uncertain. The CDR3 loop spans 10 amino acids. Germline lookup yields CDR1 GTSNPN and CDR2 SVGIG (reference sequence). V gave up 4 bases and J gave up 7 bases, with 7 bases separating them. The CDR3 is CAWKEVGYTF. The CDR3 DNA reads TGTGCCTGGAAGGAGGTTGGCTACACCTTC. Full variable domain (outside the CDR3, taken from reference TRBV30 and TRBJ1-2): SQTIHQWPATLVQPVGSPLSLECTVEGTSNPNLYWYRQAAGRGLQLLFYSVGIGQISSEVPQNLSASRPQDRQFILSSKKLLLSDSGFYLCAWKEVGYTFGSGTRLTVV.

The chain has TRBV10-2 and TRBJ2-3; 7 bases are a match to TRBD1. This CDR3 is 14 amino acids long. Germline trimming cut 4 bases from V and 1 base from J; bases unmatched to any gene: 2. The V gene's germline CDR1 is WSHSY and CDR2 SAAADI. CDR3: CASSVTGGTDTQYF. CDR3 bases: TGCGCCAGCAGTGTAACAGGGGGCACAGATACGCAGTATTTT.

This chain connects TRBV30 to TRBJ1-5; TRBD1 might be the D (5 bases). Trimming cost V 1 base and J 3 bases, with 10 bases left between them. This CDR3 contains 14 residues. Looked up from germline, CDR1 is GTSNPN and CDR2 is SVGIG (reference sequence). This CDR3 is CAWSASRVNQPQHF. In DNA, the CDR3 is TGTGCCTGGAGTGCCAGCAGGGTCAATCAGCCCCAGCATTTT.

V is TRBV25-1 and J is TRBJ2-5; D is ambiguous. The J call could be wrong; TRBJ2-7 is a better fit for the DNA end. The CDR3 contains 12 residues. CDR1 is MGHDK, CDR2 SYGVNS, per germline. In DNA form, the CDR3 reads TGTGCCAGCAGTGATAGAGGCTACGAGCAGTACTTC. Translating it yields CASSDRGYEQYF.

The rearrangement links TRBV4-1 to TRBJ2-7; tentatively, D is TRBD1 or TRBD2 (5 bases each). Germline CDR1 reads MGHRA; CDR2 reads YSYEKL. The CDR3 is 15 residues long. V lost 5 bases, J lost 3 bases, and 17 bases lay in between. The CDR3 DNA reads as TGCGCCAGCAGCGAGGGGCAGGGTTTATTCTACGAGCAGTACTTC. Protein: CASSEGQGLFYEQYF.

The CDR3 coding sequence is TGTGCCAGCACCCCATCGGAGGGCGCAGATACGCAGTATTTT. As protein: CASTPSEGADTQYF. The rearrangement links TRBV11-1 to TRBJ2-3, with D possibly TRBD2 on 6 matching bases. V was trimmed by 7 bases and J by 4 bases, leaving 15 bases between them. Germline V lookup: CDR1 SGHAT, CDR2 FQDESV (reference sequence). CDR3 length: 14 amino acids.